This TCR beta chain stems from a study of blood T cell repertoires in COVID-19. The data were produced by immunoSEQ multiplex PCR, yet TCRdb's version contains in-frame clones alone and is incomplete. This sample has about 210,000 clones, with over 80% found just once. The CDR3 consists of 13 residues. The V end lost 5 bases, the J end lost 2 bases, and 9 bases lay between the germline ends. Per the germline V gene, CDR1 is LNHDA and CDR2 is SQIVND (reference sequence). This clone turned up a few times. The chain couples TRBV19 to TRBJ1-2, with D perhaps TRBD1 (5 bases). Sequenced: PBMCs or T cells enriched from blood (not recorded which). The TCR sequence derives from a man aged 25 to 40 who had recovered from COVID-19. The CDR3 sequence is CASSSTVNYGYTF. The CDR3 DNA sequence: TGTGCCAGTAGTTCGACAGTAAACTATGGCTACACCTTC. The whole variable domain, remainder taken from reference TRBV19 and TRBJ1-2, is DGGITQSPKYLFRKEGQNVTLSCEQNLNHDAMYWYRQDPGQGLRLIYYSQIVNDFQKGDIAEGYSVSREKKESFPLTVTSAQKNPTAFYLCASSSTVNYGYTFGSGTRLTVV.